The 10 T cell receptor beta chains presented below share a single source sample, sequenced in a study of blood T cell repertoires in COVID-19. Sequenced by immunoSEQ multiplex PCR; TCRdb stores in-frame clones only, minus some. The table lists hundreds of thousands of clones, about four fifths of them singletons. The specimen was peripheral blood. The receptors originated from a woman over 75 with acute or convalescent COVID-19.

The J gene is TRBJ2-4, the V gene TRBV28, with 10 bases that match TRBD1. The CDR3 covers 14 residues. Germline CDR1 reads MDHEN; CDR2 reads SYDVKM. V shed 4 bases and J 9 bases; nucleotides not matched to a gene: 6. The CDR3 DNA reads TGTGCCAGCAGTTCGACAGGGGGCGCGATCATTCAGTACTTC. This codes for CASSSTGGAIIQYF.

This clone was counted once. This chain uses TRBV5-1 with TRBJ2-5; D is possibly TRBD1 (6 bases). Germline assignment: CDR1 SGHRS and CDR2 YFSETQ. CDR3 length equals 15 residues. Trimming shortened V by 0 bases and J by 1 base, and 10 bases separated the two germline ends. The CDR3 sequence is CASSLEQGIQETQYF. The CDR3 DNA follows: TGCGCCAGCAGCTTGGAGCAGGGGATCCAAGAGACCCAGTACTTC.

V and J are TRBV5-1 and TRBJ2-2; 9 bases line up with TRBD1. From germline, CDR1 is SGHRS and CDR2 YFSETQ. CDR3 length equals 16 residues. V shed 7 bases and J 5 bases; nucleotides not matched to a gene: 12. As DNA, the CDR3 is TGCGCCAGCGGTCCCGGGACAGGGTATGGTACCGGGGAGCTGTTTTTT. Amino acid sequence: CASGPGTGYGTGELFF.

The chain carries TRBV7-8 and TRBJ1-5; TRBD1 aligns across 9 bases. CDR3 length equals 14 residues. With 6 bases clipped from V and 4 bases from J, the junction kept 4 bases outside the gene matches. Looked up from germline, CDR1 is SGHVS and CDR2 is FQNEAQ. The CDR3: CASSPGTGNQPQHF. CDR3 bases: TGTGCCAGCAGTCCCGGGACAGGGAATCAGCCCCAGCATTTT. The full variable domain, in which reference TRBV7-8 and TRBJ1-5 provide the parts outside the CDR3, is GAGVSQSPRYKVAKRGQDVALRCDPISGHVSLFWYQQALGQGPEFLTYFQNEAQLDKSGLPSDRFFAERPEGSVSTLKIQRTQQEDSAVYLCASSPGTGNQPQHFGDGTRLSIL.

The gene calls are TRBV27 and TRBJ1-1; no clear D. The CDR3 spans 14 residues. The germline CDR1 and CDR2 sequences are MNHEY and SMNVEV (reference sequence). The germline V and J ends were trimmed by 6 bases and 4 bases, with 15 bases remaining between them. CDR3: CASSPRAKGTEAFF. The CDR3, as DNA: TGTGCCAGCAGCCCGCGGGCCAAGGGCACTGAAGCTTTCTTT.

The CDR3 sequence is CAGSDRAGTGELFF. The CDR3 DNA is TGTGCCGGATCAGACAGGGCCGGCACCGGGGAGCTGTTTTTT. This sequence joins TRBV7-9 and TRBJ2-2, with 7 positions matching TRBD1. J gave up 4 bases and V 11 bases, and 10 bases lay outside the gene matches. CDR1 is SEHNR, CDR2 FQNEAQ, per germline (reference sequence). The CDR3 is made up of 14 amino acids.

This clone was detected only once. The J gene is TRBJ2-5, the V gene TRBV19, with a tentative D call TRBD1 (5 bases). Trimming removed 5 bases from V and 2 bases from J, with 12 bases in between. The CDR3 consists of 14 residues. Germline V gives CDR1 LNHDA, CDR2 SQIVND (reference sequence). The CDR3 DNA reads TGTGCCAGTAGTTTGACAGCCTTTCAAGAGACCCAGTACTTC. Its protein product is CASSLTAFQETQYF.

The chain links TRBV28 to TRBJ1-1; D possibly corresponds to TRBD1 (5 bases). V lost 5 bases to trimming and J lost 7 bases, with 14 bases between them. The CDR3 runs 13 residues. Germline loops: CDR1 MDHEN, CDR2 SYDVKM. The CDR3 region is CASSISGLNEAFF. CDR3 in DNA: TGTGCCAGCAGTATTTCAGGGCTTAATGAAGCTTTCTTT.

The chain uses TRBV27 and TRBJ2-1; TRBD2 agrees at 11 bases. Trimming took 5 bases from V and 4 from J; bases not matched to a gene: 4. CDR1 MNHEY and CDR2 SMNVEV come from the germline V gene (reference sequence). The CDR3 length is 15 residues. CDR3: CASSPRLAGYNEQFF. In nucleotides, the CDR3 is TGTGCCAGCAGTCCGCGACTAGCGGGGTACAATGAGCAGTTCTTC.

The rearrangement links TRBV2 to TRBJ1-2, with D hard to call. CDR1 is SNHLY and CDR2 is FYNNEI in the germline V gene. V was cut by 8 bases and J by 8 bases, with 18 bases left in between. CDR3 length: 13 amino acids. This CDR3 reads CASPGLTLGGYTF. The CDR3 DNA reads as TGTGCCAGCCCCGGATTAACACTAGGAGGCTACACCTTC.